The source of this T cell receptor beta chain is a study of shared clonotypes between healthy human individuals. Original processing methods: From ImmunoSEQ came sequences covering only the junction and carrying no quality scores, so filtering differed. Libraries were prepared by immunoSEQ multiplex PCR; TCRdb keeps only in-frame clonotypes and omits some of them. The D gene and trimming were derived from the DNA, and the V and J assignments and clone size from that table. The repertoire holds some 1,400,000 clones, with approximately 96% as singletons. The V end was cut by 5 bases, the J end by 0 bases, with 11 bases between. CDR3 length equals 16 residues. CDR1 and CDR2 from the germline V gene are SEHNR and FQNEAQ (reference sequence).

Sequenced material: naive CD4+ T cells sorted from blood. Sample subset: CD45RA+ positively selected. This TCR derives from a man aged 30 to 45 in good health. The chain combines TRBV7-9 with TRBJ2-6; D gene uncertain. This chain's CDR3 is CASSPRQSSGANVLTF. The DNA of the CDR3 is TGTGCCAGCAGCCCCAGACAAAGCTCTGGGGCCAACGTCCTGACTTTC.